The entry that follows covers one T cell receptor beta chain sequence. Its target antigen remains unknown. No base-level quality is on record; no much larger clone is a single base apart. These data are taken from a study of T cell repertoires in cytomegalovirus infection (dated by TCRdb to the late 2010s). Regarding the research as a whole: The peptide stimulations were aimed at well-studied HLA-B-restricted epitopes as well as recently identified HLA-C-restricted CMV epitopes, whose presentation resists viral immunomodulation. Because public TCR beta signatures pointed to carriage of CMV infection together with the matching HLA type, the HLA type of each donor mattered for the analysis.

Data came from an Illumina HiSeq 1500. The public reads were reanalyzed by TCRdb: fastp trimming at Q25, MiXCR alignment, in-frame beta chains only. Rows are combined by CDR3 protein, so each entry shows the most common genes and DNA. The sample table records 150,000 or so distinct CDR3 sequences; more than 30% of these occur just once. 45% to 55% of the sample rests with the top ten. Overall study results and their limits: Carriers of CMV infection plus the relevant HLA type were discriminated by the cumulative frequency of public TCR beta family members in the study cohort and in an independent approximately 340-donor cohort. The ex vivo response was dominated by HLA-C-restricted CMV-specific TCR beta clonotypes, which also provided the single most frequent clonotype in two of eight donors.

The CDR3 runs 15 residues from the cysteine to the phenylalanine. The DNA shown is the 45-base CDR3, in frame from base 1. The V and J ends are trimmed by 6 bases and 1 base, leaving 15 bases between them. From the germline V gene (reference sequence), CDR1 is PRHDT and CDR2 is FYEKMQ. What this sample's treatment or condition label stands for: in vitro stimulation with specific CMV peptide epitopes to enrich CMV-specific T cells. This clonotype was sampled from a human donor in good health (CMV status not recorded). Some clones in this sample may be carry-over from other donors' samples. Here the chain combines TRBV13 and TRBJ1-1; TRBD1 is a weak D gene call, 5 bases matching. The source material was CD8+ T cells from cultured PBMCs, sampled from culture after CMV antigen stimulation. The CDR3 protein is CASRPRGGTNTEAFF. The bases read TGTGCCAGCAGGCCCCGGGGGGGAACGAACACTGAAGCTTTCTTT.